The clone carrying this TCR beta chain was found a few times. What it binds is not known. It was with 60 Vbeta and 13 Jbeta primers that the PCR ran. Libraries were prepared by immunoSEQ multiplex PCR; TCRdb keeps only in-frame clonotypes and omits some of them. The table lists some 82,000 clones, approximately 88% of them singletons, with 2.4% in the top ten. This sample stems from a study of cytomegalovirus exposure and HLA in healthy donors. Study-wide points: Later work associated over 15,000 TCR beta sequences with HLA alleles at 0.05 false discovery rate.

Looked up from germline, CDR1 is MNHEY and CDR2 is SVGAGI. The CDR3 contains 14 residues. V lost 6 bases to trimming and J lost 0 bases, with 11 bases between them. The source material was PBMCs. The chain couples TRBV6-5 to TRBJ1-1; the D is unclear. This TCR was recovered from a woman aged 50 to 60 in good health and CMV-seronegative. CDR3 sequence reads: CASRVTGMNTEAFF. The DNA of the CDR3 is TGTGCCAGCAGAGTAACGGGAATGAACACTGAAGCTTTCTTT.